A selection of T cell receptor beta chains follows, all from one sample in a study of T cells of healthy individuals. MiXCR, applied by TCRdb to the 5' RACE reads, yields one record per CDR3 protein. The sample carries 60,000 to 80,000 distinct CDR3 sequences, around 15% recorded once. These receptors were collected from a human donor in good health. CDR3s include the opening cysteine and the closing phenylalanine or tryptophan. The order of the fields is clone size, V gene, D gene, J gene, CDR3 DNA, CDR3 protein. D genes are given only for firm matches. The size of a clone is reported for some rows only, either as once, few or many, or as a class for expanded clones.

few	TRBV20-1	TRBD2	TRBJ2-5	TGCAGTGCTAGGTCGGTAGCGGGACGGGGGGAGACCCAGTACTTC	CSARSVAGRGETQYF
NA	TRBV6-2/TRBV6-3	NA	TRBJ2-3	TGTGCCAGCAGCCAGGACACAGATACGCAGTATTTT	CASSQDTDTQYF
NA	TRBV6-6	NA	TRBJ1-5	TGTGCCAGCCTCCCGGGTATGAATCAGCCCCAGCATTTT	CASLPGMNQPQHF
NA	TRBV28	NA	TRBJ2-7	TGTGCCAGCAGTTTACCCACAAGGGACGAGCAGTACTTC	CASSLPTRDEQYF
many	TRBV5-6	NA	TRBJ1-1	TGTGCCAGCAGCTTGCGGGGGCGGAATACTGAAGCTTTCTTT	CASSLRGRNTEAFF
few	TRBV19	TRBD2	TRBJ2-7	TGTGCCAGTACCGCGGGAGACTCGACCTACGAGCAGTACTTC	CASTAGDSTYEQYF
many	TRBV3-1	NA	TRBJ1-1	TGTGCCAGCAGCCAAACAGGGTGGTCTAGGTGGGCTTTCTTT	CASSQTGWSRWAFF
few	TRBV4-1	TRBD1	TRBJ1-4	TGCGCCAGCAGCCAAGAGACAGGGGAAGGTGAAAAACTGTTTTTT	CASSQETGEGEKLFF
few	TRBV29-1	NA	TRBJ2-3	TGCAGCGTTAGGACTCTCGTAACAGATACGCAGTATTTT	CSVRTLVTDTQYF
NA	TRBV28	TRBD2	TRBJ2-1	TGTGCCAGCAGTTTGCGACTAGCGGGGGGACACTCCTACAATGAGCAGTTCTTC	CASSLRLAGGHSYNEQFF
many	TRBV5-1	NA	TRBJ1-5	TGCGCCAGCAGCCCAGGACAGCCCAATCAGCCCCAGCATTTT	CASSPGQPNQPQHF
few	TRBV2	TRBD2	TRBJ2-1	TGTGCCAGCAGTGCTGGGCGACTAGCGGGAGAGTACAATGAGCAGTTCTTC	CASSAGRLAGEYNEQFF
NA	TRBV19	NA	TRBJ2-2	TGTGCCAGTAGTATAAGGTCGGCCACCGGGGAGCTGTTTTTT	CASSIRSATGELFF
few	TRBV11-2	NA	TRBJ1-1	TGTGCCAGCAGCCTCCAAATGAACACTGAAGCTTTCTTT	CASSLQMNTEAFF
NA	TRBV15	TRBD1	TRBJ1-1	TGTGCCACCAGGGGGACAGGGGCTGAAGCTTTCTTT	CATRGTGAEAFF
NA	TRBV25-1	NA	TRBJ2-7	TGTGCCAGCAGCGCCCAGAGCTCCTACGAGCAGTACTTC	CASSAQSSYEQYF
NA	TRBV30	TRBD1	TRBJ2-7	TGTGCCTGGAGTGCAGGGACAGGGAATAACGAGCAGTACTTC	CAWSAGTGNNEQYF
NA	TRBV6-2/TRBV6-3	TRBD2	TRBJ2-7	TGTGCCAGCACCGTTCTAGCGGGGGACGACGAGCAGTACTTC	CASTVLAGDDEQYF
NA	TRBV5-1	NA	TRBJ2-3	TGCGCCAGTACCCCCCTCGGACAGCCCACAGATACGCAGTATTTT	CASTPLGQPTDTQYF
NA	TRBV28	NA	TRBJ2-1	TGTGCCAGCAGGCTGGGCTCCTACAATGAGCAGTTCTTC	CASRLGSYNEQFF
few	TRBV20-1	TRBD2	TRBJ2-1	TGCAGTGCAGACTACTCGGGTAGCGGGAGTTCCCCAATCTACAATGAGCAGTTCTTC	CSADYSGSGSSPIYNEQFF
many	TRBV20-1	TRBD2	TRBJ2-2	TGCAGTGCTAGAGATCCAGCGGGAGTTACCGGGGAGCTGTTTTTT	CSARDPAGVTGELFF
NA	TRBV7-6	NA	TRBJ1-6	TGTGCCAGCAGCCTCGGGACTGCCTATTCACCCCTCCACTTT	CASSLGTAYSPLHF
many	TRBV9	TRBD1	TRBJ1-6	TGTGCCAGCAGCGCAGGGACAGGGTCGAGAAATTCACCCCTCCACTTT	CASSAGTGSRNSPLHF
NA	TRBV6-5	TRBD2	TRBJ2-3	TGTGCCAGCAGTTACGGTCACCCCCGACTAGCGGCTAGCACAGATACGCAGTATTTT	CASSYGHPRLAASTDTQYF
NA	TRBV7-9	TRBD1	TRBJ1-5	TGTGCCAGCAGCTACGGGACAGGGGGTTATAGCAATCAGCCCCAGCATTTT	CASSYGTGGYSNQPQHF
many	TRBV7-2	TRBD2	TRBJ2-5	TGTGCCAGCAGCCCATTAGCGGGAGAGGGGTTGCAGACCCAGTACTTC	CASSPLAGEGLQTQYF
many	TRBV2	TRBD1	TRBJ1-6	TGTGCCAGCTTAGGGACAGGGGGATTTTCGGAGAATTCACCCCTCCACTTT	CASLGTGGFSENSPLHF
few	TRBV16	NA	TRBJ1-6	TGTGCCAGCAGCCAATCGGCCCCACCGAATTCACCCCTCCACTTT	CASSQSAPPNSPLHF